A selection of T cell receptor beta chains follows, all from one sample in a study of cytomegalovirus exposure and HLA in healthy donors. Using immunoSEQ multiplex PCR, the repertoire was profiled, and TCRdb retains in-frame clones only, with some absent. The sample holds 150,000 to 200,000 clones. The sequenced sample was PBMCs. These receptors came from a man aged 30 to 45 in good health and CMV-seronegative. Both conserved end residues are part of each CDR3. A D gene is named only where the DNA matches it firmly.

J gene | V gene | D gene | CDR3 DNA | CDR3 protein
TRBJ1-5 | TRBV4-3 | TRBD1 | TGCGCCAGCAGCCAACAACCCATAGGGGGCGTGTATCAGCCCCAGCATTTT | CASSQQPIGGVYQPQHF
TRBJ2-5 | TRBV5-1 | - | TGCGCCAGCAGCTTGGATGGCGGGGAAGAGACCCAGTACTTC | CASSLDGGEETQYF
TRBJ1-1 | TRBV6-5 | TRBD1 | TGTGCCAGCAGTGTCCAGGGACAGGGGGACACTGAAGCTTTCTTT | CASSVQGQGDTEAFF
TRBJ2-6 | TRBV19 | - | TGTGCCAGTATGGCTGGTCTGGGGACTCGATTTTTCTCTGGGGCCAACGTCCTGACTTTC | CASMAGLGTRFFSGANVLTF
TRBJ2-5 | TRBV19 | - | TGTGCCAGTAGTTCTCTCGTGACAGGCTTGTACCAAGAGACCCAGTACTTC | CASSSLVTGLYQETQYF
TRBJ2-7 | TRBV2 | - | TGTGCCAGGGGGGGGGCGAGCACGCTTTCCTACGAGCAGTACTTC | CARGGASTLSYEQYF
TRBJ1-2 | TRBV19 | - | TGTGCCAGTAGTAGCGACAGAGACTATGGCTACACCTTC | CASSSDRDYGYTF
TRBJ1-1 | TRBV10-3 | - | TGTGCCACCCGTGTAGGGACTGACACTGAAGCTTTCTTT | CATRVGTDTEAFF
TRBJ2-7 | TRBV28 | TRBD2 | TGTGCCAGCAGTCCCGGGGGTAGCGGGCTCTACGAGCAGTACTTC | CASSPGGSGLYEQYF
TRBJ2-1 | TRBV7-8 | TRBD2 | TGTGCCAGCAGCTTAGGGAAGAAAACAACTAGCGGCCAACCCTTAAATGAGCAGTTCTTC | CASSLGKKTTSGQPLNEQFF
TRBJ2-7 | TRBV18 | TRBD1 | TGTGCCAGCTCACCACCGGGACAGGTGACCAAGGCCCCGCAGTACTTC | CASSPPGQVTKAPQYF
TRBJ2-7 | TRBV28 | - | TGTGCCAGCACCCCTCAGGAGGGACAGAAGTCTGGTTTCTACGAGCAGTACTTC | CASTPQEGQKSGFYEQYF
TRBJ2-7 | TRBV9 | TRBD1 | TGTGCCAGCAGCCTCCGACAGGGCCTCGACGAGCAGTACTTC | CASSLRQGLDEQYF
TRBJ2-3 | TRBV4-1 | TRBD2 | TGCGCCAGCAGCCAACAAAGTAGCGGGGGGGTTTCAGATACGCAGTATTTT | CASSQQSSGGVSDTQYF
TRBJ2-2 | TRBV19 | - | TGTGCCAGTAGTATTGGGGGGGGGCGATACACCGGGGAGCTGTTTTTT | CASSIGGGRYTGELFF
TRBJ1-5 | TRBV6-1 | TRBD1 | TGTGCCAGCAGTTCAGGACAGGGGGATCAGCCCCAGCATTTT | CASSSGQGDQPQHF
TRBJ1-6 | TRBV7-2 | - | TGTGCCAGCAGCCATCGACGGGGTTATAATTCACCCCTCCACTTT | CASSHRRGYNSPLHF
TRBJ2-7 | TRBV7-9 | TRBD2 | TGTGCCAGCGGACTGGGTAGCGGGGGGGCCGGCGAGCAGTACTTC | CASGLGSGGAGEQYF
TRBJ1-5 | TRBV19 | TRBD1 | TGTGCCAGTAGTATAGGGGACAGGGGAAGGTGGGGGCGCAATCAGCCCCAGCATTTT | CASSIGDRGRWGRNQPQHF
TRBJ2-7 | TRBV18 | TRBD2 | TGTGCCAGCTCTCCGGGGAGGGACTACGAGCAGTACTTC | CASSPGRDYEQYF
TRBJ1-3 | TRBV29-1 | - | TGCAGCGGCGAAAGCGGATCGGACTCTGGAAACACCATATATTTT | CSGESGSDSGNTIYF
TRBJ2-3 | TRBV6-1 | TRBD2 | TGTGCCAGCAGTGGCACCGGGACTAGCGTCACAGATACGCAGTATTTT | CASSGTGTSVTDTQYF
TRBJ2-1 | TRBV5-1 | TRBD2 | TGCGCCAGCAGCTTCCTAGCGGGAGAGAGTGAGCAGTTCTTC | CASSFLAGESEQFF
TRBJ1-2 | TRBV30 | - | TGTGCCTGGAGTCTATGGGACTACCAGAGTTTGAAATACACCTTC | CAWSLWDYQSLKYTF
TRBJ1-4 | TRBV5-6 | TRBD1 | TGTGCCAGCAGCGAGCGACAGGGTCGGAGTGAAAAACTGTTTTTT | CASSERQGRSEKLFF
TRBJ2-7 | TRBV4-1 | - | TGCGCCAGCAGCCAACCCGGACATCACTACGAGCAGTACTTC | CASSQPGHHYEQYF
TRBJ2-1 | TRBV5-4 | TRBD2 | TGTGCCAGCAGCTTGGGGGGGGGAATGGCTTACAATGAGCAGTTCTTC | CASSLGGGMAYNEQFF
TRBJ2-3 | TRBV6-5 | - | TGTGCCAGCAGTTACTTGACATCAGATACGCAGTATTTT | CASSYLTSDTQYF
TRBJ2-2 | TRBV5-1 | TRBD1 | TGCGCCAGCAGCTCCCTAGTGGGGACAGGGGGCGCGGGAGCCGGGGAGCTGTTTTTT | CASSSLVGTGGAGAGELFF
TRBJ1-1 | TRBV7-2 | - | TGTGCCAGCAGTCATCCTCGGGCAGGGGTGAACACTGAAGCTTTCTTT | CASSHPRAGVNTEAFF
TRBJ2-7 | TRBV7-2 | - | TGTGCCAGCAGCTGGCGCGGTAGCTACGAGCAGTACTTC | CASSWRGSYEQYF
TRBJ2-7 | TRBV19 | TRBD2 | TGTGCCAGTAGTATTTCAGGTGGACTAGCGGGAGTAAACGAGCAGTACTTC | CASSISGGLAGVNEQYF
TRBJ2-7 | TRBV4-1 | TRBD1 | TGCGCCAGCAGCCACGTCACCGGGACAGGGGGTCGCGAGCAGTACTTC | CASSHVTGTGGREQYF
TRBJ1-2 | TRBV6-5 | TRBD1 | TGTGCCAGCAGCTTGACAGGGATCTATGGCTACACCTTC | CASSLTGIYGYTF
TRBJ2-1 | TRBV7-2 | - | TGTGCCAGCAGCTCCGCTCACGGCAATGAGCAGTTCTTC | CASSSAHGNEQFF
TRBJ1-5 | TRBV7-9 | TRBD1 | TGTGCCAGCAGCTCCGACAGGGAGTTAAATCAGCCCCAGCATTTT | CASSSDRELNQPQHF